This T cell receptor (beta chain) appears in the sequencing data of a study of T-cell memory formation after mild COVID-19. Turning to the study itself: TCR clusters were largely donor specific.

TCRdb processed the 5' RACE reads anew with MiXCR; each CDR3 protein has one entry. This repertoire shows roughly 600,000 distinct CDR3 sequences, approximately 19% found once; its top ten account for more than 10%. Notes on the study in general: Clonal second-wave expansions that peaked on day 37 had unconfirmed SARS-CoV-2 specificity. Whereas later expanders leaned CD4+, clones contracting day 15 to 85 showed a balanced CD4/CD8 makeup. Some clones that responded were present in memory (sampled pre-infection), which suggests cross-reactive memory joined.

Germline CDR1 reads MNHEY; CDR2 reads SMNVEV (reference sequence). Losses at the gene ends were 5 bases for V and 5 bases for J; bases not matched to a gene: 10. The CDR3 length is 15 residues. Concerning this clonotype itself: Its antigen is unidentified.

The receptor's source is an adult woman who had mild COVID-19 (a few samples of this study predate the infection). Cell type and time point are not known. V gene TRBV27 combines with J gene TRBJ2-5, with 8 bases identical to TRBD1. Sequencing used PBMCs or a T cell subset sorted from them (not recorded which). The CDR3 protein is CASSMTGALIETQYF. In DNA, the CDR3 is TGTGCCAGCAGTATGACAGGGGCTCTGATTGAGACCCAGTACTTC.